Listed below are T cell receptor beta chains from one sample, sequenced in a study of identical twins. TCRdb itself ran the 5' RACE reads through MiXCR, one entry per CDR3 protein. The sample yields 430,000 or so distinct CDR3 sequences, less than 25% seen once. These data also featured in a second study, about T cells expressing NK-cell markers.

Sample: CD4+ T cells sorted from blood. All receptors derive from a woman aged 18 to 35 in good health. Each CDR3 is given with its conserved first and last residue. The order of the fields is clone size, D gene, V gene, CDR3 length, J gene, CDR3 protein, CDR3 DNA. D genes are given only for firm matches. The listing skips clone size in some rows; elsewhere it reads once, few, many or a size class.

once,TRBD2,TRBV19,19,TRBJ2-1,CASSRVDSGVLSSYNEQFF,TGTGCCAGTAGTAGAGTAGATAGCGGGGTTTTAAGCTCCTACAATGAGCAGTTCTTC
few,TRBD1,TRBV19,17,TRBJ1-5,CASSSKRPGQGNQPQHF,TGTGCCAGTAGCAGCAAAAGACCGGGACAGGGGAATCAGCCCCAGCATTTT
-,-,TRBV20-1,17,TRBJ1-1,CSATKGGGNPLNTEAFF,TGCAGTGCTACCAAAGGAGGCGGAAACCCCCTGAACACTGAAGCTTTCTTT
-,-,TRBV29-1,11,TRBJ2-5,CSVRQQETQYF,TGCAGCGTGAGACAGCAAGAGACCCAGTACTTC
-,TRBD2,TRBV5-6,16,TRBJ2-1,CASSFPAGGSYNEQFF,TGTGCCAGCAGCTTCCCGGCGGGGGGCTCCTACAATGAGCAGTTCTTC
-,TRBD1,TRBV11-2,15,TRBJ2-7,CASSLWNRGSYEQYF,TGTGCCAGCAGCTTATGGAACAGGGGCTCCTACGAGCAGTACTTC
-,-,TRBV20-1,13,TRBJ2-3,CSAGGLNTDTQYF,TGCAGTGCTGGAGGACTTAACACAGATACGCAGTATTTT
few,-,TRBV6-5,14,TRBJ2-3,CASSYSTSTDTQYF,TGTGCCAGCAGTTACTCGACCAGCACAGATACGCAGTATTTT
once,-,TRBV5-1,16,TRBJ2-3,CASSTQGGRQGDTQYF,TGCGCCAGCAGCACCCAAGGCGGGAGACAGGGAGATACGCAGTATTTT
-,-,TRBV29-1,12,TRBJ1-4,CSVAGWSEKLFF,TGCAGCGTTGCCGGCTGGAGTGAAAAACTGTTTTTT
few,-,TRBV5-1,17,TRBJ2-6,CASSLLVDSSGANVLTF,TGCGCCAGCAGCTTGTTGGTGGACAGCTCTGGGGCCAACGTCCTGACTTTC
-,-,TRBV5-5,13,TRBJ2-2,CASSQKLLWELFF,TGTGCCAGCAGCCAGAAGCTCCTCTGGGAGCTGTTTTTT
-,-,TRBV5-1,12,TRBJ2-1,CASSLNTPKQFF,TGCGCCAGCAGCTTGAATACCCCAAAGCAGTTCTTC
-,-,TRBV19,13,TRBJ1-5,CASSSKRNQPQHF,TGTGCCAGTAGTAGTAAGAGAAATCAGCCCCAGCATTTT
few,-,TRBV9,14,TRBJ2-5,CASSVWGQEETQYF,TGTGCCAGCAGCGTATGGGGACAAGAAGAGACCCAGTACTTC
-,-,TRBV7-2,15,TRBJ2-1,CASSFVWGGHNEQFF,TGTGCCAGCAGCTTCGTGTGGGGGGGCCACAATGAGCAGTTCTTC
few,-,TRBV7-9,12,TRBJ1-3,CVWHNSGNTIYF,TGTGTTTGGCATAACTCTGGAAACACCATATATTTT
-,TRBD2,TRBV20-1,16,TRBJ2-1,CSAGSSSGASYNEQFF,TGCAGTGCTGGGTCAAGTAGCGGGGCGTCCTACAATGAGCAGTTCTTC
once,-,TRBV6-5,15,TRBJ2-5,CASSYSLGGIETQYF,TGTGCCAGCAGTTACTCCCTAGGAGGGATTGAGACCCAGTACTTC
-,-,TRBV18,15,TRBJ1-5,CASSPEGHSNQPQHF,TGTGCCAGCTCACCCGAGGGACATAGCAATCAGCCCCAGCATTTT
-,TRBD2,TRBV7-2,15,TRBJ2-1,CASSLTGGTYNEQFF,TGTGCCAGCAGCTTAACGGGGGGAACCTACAATGAGCAGTTCTTC
-,TRBD2,TRBV20-1,16,TRBJ2-1,CSAPITGLAPYNEQFF,TGCAGTGCCCCGATAACCGGACTAGCCCCCTACAATGAGCAGTTCTTC
-,TRBD2,TRBV9,16,TRBJ2-2,CASSVGLAGTDGELFF,TGTGCCAGCAGCGTAGGGCTAGCGGGAACTGACGGGGAGCTGTTTTTT
-,-,TRBV29-1,12,TRBJ1-2,CSVEDHGDGYTF,TGCAGCGTTGAAGATCACGGAGATGGCTACACCTTC
-,-,TRBV24-1,15,TRBJ2-3,CATSDLGDSTDTQYF,TGTGCCACCAGTGATTTGGGGGACAGCACAGATACGCAGTATTTT
-,-,TRBV5-1,15,TRBJ1-2,CASSLGAGINYGYTF,TGCGCCAGCAGCTTGGGAGCGGGAATTAACTATGGCTACACCTTC
-,-,TRBV6-2/TRBV6-3,15,TRBJ2-1,CASTRRDRSYNEQFF,TGTGCCAGCACACGGCGGGACCGATCCTACAATGAGCAGTTCTTC
-,TRBD1,TRBV12-3/TRBV12-4,17,TRBJ1-2,CASSLGSGTENNYGYTF,TGTGCCAGCAGTTTAGGGTCGGGGACAGAGAACAACTATGGCTACACCTTC
-,TRBD2,TRBV20-1,16,TRBJ2-1,CSATRTKAGDYNEQFF,TGCAGTGCTACGCGAACCAAAGCGGGAGACTACAATGAGCAGTTCTTC
-,-,TRBV11-2,16,TRBJ2-3,CASSLDRGRGGYTQYF,TGTGCCAGCAGCTTAGATCGGGGCAGGGGCGGATATACGCAGTATTTT
once,TRBD2,TRBV28,14,TRBJ2-7,CASSWTSGVDEQYF,TGTGCCAGCAGTTGGACTAGCGGGGTTGACGAGCAGTACTTC
-,TRBD2,TRBV20-1,15,TRBJ2-3,CSARDLAGGTDTQYF,TGCAGTGCTAGAGATTTGGCGGGGGGGACAGATACGCAGTATTTT
-,TRBD1,TRBV5-1,16,TRBJ2-2,CASSFSGTELTGELFF,TGCGCCAGCAGCTTTTCCGGGACAGAGCTAACCGGGGAGCTGTTTTTT
-,-,TRBV5-1,14,TRBJ1-1,CASAVGNGFTEAFF,TGCGCCAGCGCTGTCGGGAATGGATTCACTGAAGCTTTCTTT
-,-,TRBV20-1,12,TRBJ2-7,CSAAPGFGEQYF,TGCAGTGCTGCCCCAGGATTCGGGGAGCAGTACTTC
-,-,TRBV18,12,TRBJ2-3,CASFTSTDTQYF,TGTGCCAGCTTCACTAGCACAGATACGCAGTATTTT
-,-,TRBV20-1,14,TRBJ1-5,CSAVTQGSGQPQHF,TGCAGTGCTGTAACCCAGGGTTCAGGACAGCCCCAGCATTTT
-,TRBD2,TRBV12-3/TRBV12-4,15,TRBJ2-4,CASVAGRVAKNIQYF,TGTGCCAGCGTTGCGGGGAGGGTAGCCAAAAACATTCAGTACTTC
-,-,TRBV7-9,14,TRBJ2-1,CASNSTPGGNEQFF,TGTGCCAGCAACTCAACGCCCGGGGGCAATGAGCAGTTCTTC
-,-,TRBV7-2,15,TRBJ2-7,CASSPGVQGSYEQYF,TGTGCCAGCAGCCCGGGTGTACAGGGTAGTTACGAGCAGTACTTC
-,TRBD1,TRBV29-1,12,TRBJ2-7,CSVRDRGYEQYF,TGCAGCGTGCGGGACAGGGGTTACGAGCAGTACTTC
-,-,TRBV11-2,17,TRBJ2-2,CASRPQTWRGNTGELFF,TGTGCCAGCAGACCCCAGACGTGGCGGGGGAACACCGGGGAGCTGTTTTTT
-,-,TRBV20-1,13,TRBJ2-7,CSARRDISYEQYF,TGCAGTGCTAGACGGGACATCTCCTACGAGCAGTACTTC
-,-,TRBV18,16,TRBJ1-3,CASSPLTGFSGNTIYF,TGTGCCAGCTCACCCCTGACAGGCTTCTCTGGAAACACCATATATTTT
few,-,TRBV20-1,13,TRBJ2-3,CSASSGSTDTQYF,TGCAGTGCTAGCTCGGGTAGCACAGATACGCAGTATTTT
few,TRBD2,TRBV20-1,12,TRBJ2-3,CSARLAGDTQYF,TGCAGTGCCAGACTAGCGGGGGATACGCAGTATTTT
-,TRBD2,TRBV5-1,17,TRBJ2-3,CASSLGVAGGPQDTQYF,TGCGCCAGCAGCTTGGGGGTGGCGGGAGGGCCTCAAGATACGCAGTATTTT
few,-,TRBV2,13,TRBJ1-2,CATLLRDLYGYTF,TGTGCCACCCTACTTCGGGACCTCTATGGCTACACCTTC
-,TRBD1,TRBV11-1,18,TRBJ2-6,CASSRGRGQSSGANVLTF,TGTGCCAGCAGCCGCGGCAGGGGGCAAAGCTCTGGGGCCAACGTCCTGACTTTC